This T cell receptor (beta chain) is drawn from a study of Graves' ophthalmopathy and Graves' hyperthyroidism. This clonotype was seen at least ten times. RNA transcripts were the template, and TCR beta CDR3 regions were amplified from them. Second-round multiplex PCR came after first-round RT-PCR with HTBI primers. TCRdb re-derived calls from the multiplex PCR reads in MiXCR, one entry per CDR3 protein. The table has about 240,000 distinct CDR3 sequences, less than 55% seen once; the top ten hold roughly 50%. Trimming pared 7 bases from V and 5 bases from J, leaving 8 bases between. This CDR3 spans 11 amino acids.

V gene TRBV12-3 or TRBV12-4 combines with J gene TRBJ1-1; D not resolved. The clonotype originates from an adult man with Graves' ophthalmopathy. The sample taken for sequencing was peripheral blood. The CDR3 loop reads CASIKGTEAFF. CDR3 sequence (DNA): TGTGCCAGCATCAAAGGGACTGAAGCTTTCTTT.